These 21 T cell receptor beta chains were sequenced from one sample in a study of cytotoxic CD8 clonotypes in ibrutinib-treated CLL (dated by TCRdb to about 2021). Libraries were prepared through the immunoSEQ multiplex PCR assay. The source is immuneACCESS, and TCRdb retained only in-frame sequences with V and J called. Part of the clones is not carried over; for the studies checked, unresolved V genes explain less than half of this, and the remainder is unexplained. The sample yields fewer than 400,000 clones; 67% were counted once. The ten top clones hold roughly 6.3% of the sample. The sample in question was PBMCs, obtained after 36 months of ibrutinib treatment. The origin of the receptors is a human donor with chronic lymphocytic leukemia.

This sequence joins TRBV18 and TRBJ1-3; no reliable D call. The CDR3 runs 17 residues. Germline CDR1 and CDR2: KGHSH and LQKENI. V lost 0 bases to trimming and J lost 2 bases, with 14 bases between them. CDR3 sequence (DNA): TGTGCCAGCTCACCACCGGTTGGCATAACGGCTGGAAACACCATATATTTT. Residues: CASSPPVGITAGNTIYF.

The genes are TRBV28 and TRBJ2-7; 11 bases align to TRBD1. The J segment lost 2 bases and the V segment lost 4 bases, leaving 4 bases of the junction unmatched. The CDR3 is made up of 15 amino acids. Per the germline V gene, CDR1 is MDHEN and CDR2 is SYDVKM. This CDR3 is CASSSGQGGTYEQYF. In DNA form, the CDR3 reads TGTGCCAGCAGTTCGGGACAGGGGGGCACCTACGAGCAGTACTTC.

The V and J genes are TRBV27 and TRBJ2-3, with D tentatively TRBD2 (6 bases). The CDR3 spans 20 residues. The germline V and J ends were trimmed by 5 bases and 1 base, with 28 bases remaining between them. Germline lookup yields CDR1 MNHEY and CDR2 SMNVEV (reference sequence). The CDR3 region is CASSTRTSGLFLSGTDTQYF. CDR3 nucleotide sequence: TGTGCCAGCAGTACTCGGACTTCGGGACTCTTCCTATCGGGCACAGATACGCAGTATTTT.

This clone was detected only once. This chain connects TRBV15 to TRBJ2-7; D might be TRBD1 or TRBD2, each matching 8 bases. V was clipped by 0 bases and J by 4 bases, with 28 bases between them. The CDR3 loop spans 20 amino acids. Germline values: CDR1 LNHNV, CDR2 YYDKDF (reference sequence). The CDR3 nucleotides read TGTGCCACCAGCAGAGATACGCCCGAACGGGGGGGCAGGGGGCTGTACGAGCAGTACTTC. Its translation is CATSRDTPERGGRGLYEQYF.

The rearrangement joins TRBV11-2 to TRBJ2-7, with D hard to call. The V end was cut by 3 bases, the J end by 6 bases, with 9 bases between. CDR1 is SGHAT and CDR2 is FQNNGV in the germline V gene. The CDR3 has 12 residues. CDR3 protein: CASSFAPGEQYF. In nucleotides, the CDR3 is TGTGCCAGCAGCTTCGCTCCCGGCGAGCAGTACTTC.

This chain uses TRBV18 with TRBJ2-5, with D uncertain. Germline-derived CDR1 and CDR2 are KGHSH and LQKENI. V was clipped by 3 bases and J by 0 bases, with 8 bases between them. The CDR3 sequence is 14 residues long. The CDR3 protein is CASSPELHQETQYF. As DNA, the CDR3 is TGTGCCAGCTCACCCGAGCTACACCAAGAGACCCAGTACTTC. Variable domain in full (rest from reference TRBV18 and TRBJ2-5): NAGVMQNPRHLVRRRGQEARLRCSPMKGHSHVYWYRQLPEEGLKFMVYLQKENIIDESGMPKERFSAEFPKEGPSILRIQQVVRGDSAAYFCASSPELHQETQYFGPGTRLLVL.

V and J are TRBV6-1 and TRBJ2-1; D uncertain. The CDR3 loop spans 12 amino acids. Trimming removed 10 bases at V and 7 bases at J, with 14 bases between. CDR1 is MNHNS and CDR2 is SASEGT in the germline V gene. CDR3 residues: CAIVRATNEQFF. In DNA form, the CDR3 reads TGTGCCATTGTCCGGGCCACGAATGAGCAGTTCTTC.

The chain joins TRBV18 to TRBJ2-7; D is ambiguous. The CDR3 runs 12 residues. CDR1 and CDR2 (germline): KGHSH, LQKENI. The ends were cut back, 5 bases at V and 7 bases at J, with 12 bases in the middle. DNA for the CDR3: TGTGCCAGCTCAACTCCCTCCTCTGAGCAGTACTTC. Its protein product is CASSTPSSEQYF.

The chain couples TRBV11-2 to TRBJ2-5, with D maybe TRBD1 (6 bases). Trimming removed 5 bases from V and 1 base from J, with 14 bases in between. From germline, CDR1 is SGHAT and CDR2 FQNNGV. This CDR3 is 15 amino acids long. CDR3 sequence reads: CASSGFTGFQETQYF. The CDR3 coding sequence is TGTGCCAGCAGCGGATTCACAGGGTTCCAAGAGACCCAGTACTTC.

V usage is TRBV18 and J usage is TRBJ1-1, with D maybe TRBD1 (6 bases). The germline V gene encodes CDR1 KGHSH and CDR2 LQKENI. The CDR3 is 15 amino acids. V shed 4 bases and J shed 5 bases, with 17 bases lying between them. CDR3 coding DNA: TGTGCCAGCTCACTATTGGACAGAATGGGGACTGAAGCTTTCTTT. Translated: CASSLLDRMGTEAFF. The full variable domain, completed using reference TRBV18 and TRBJ1-1, is NAGVMQNPRHLVRRRGQEARLRCSPMKGHSHVYWYRQLPEEGLKFMVYLQKENIIDESGMPKERFSAEFPKEGPSILRIQQVVRGDSAAYFCASSLLDRMGTEAFFGQGTRLTVV.

V and J are TRBV7-8 and TRBJ1-4; TRBD1 might be the D (5 bases). The V and J ends lost 4 bases and 5 bases respectively, with 14 bases between them. The CDR3 sequence is 15 residues long. The V gene's germline CDR1 is SGHVS and CDR2 FQNEAQ. The DNA of the CDR3 is TGTGCCAGCAGCTCCCACAGGACTGAGAATGAAAAACTGTTTTTT. Its translation: CASSSHRTENEKLFF.

This CDR3 reads CAIRPTGDNSPLHF. Here the CDR3 DNA reads TGTGCCATCAGACCGACAGGAGACAATTCACCCCTCCACTTT. This chain links TRBV10-3 with TRBJ1-6, with D tentatively TRBD1 (6 bases). The ends were cut back, 6 bases at V and 7 bases at J, with 13 bases in the middle. The CDR3 has 14 residues. CDR1 and CDR2 (germline): ENHRY, SYGVKD.

Only a few counts were recorded for this clone. The genes are TRBV5-4 and TRBJ1-4, with D unclear. V lost 3 bases and J lost 6, with 6 bases in between. The CDR3 runs 12 residues. In germline, CDR1 is SGHNT, CDR2 YYREEE (reference sequence). CDR3 DNA: TGTGCCAGCAGCTCCCTGGATGAAAAACTGTTTTTT. Its translation: CASSSLDEKLFF.

The V and J genes are TRBV28 and TRBJ1-2; TRBD1 agrees at 8 bases. Trimming took 5 bases from V and 8 from J; bases not matched to a gene: 16. The CDR3 sequence is 16 residues long. Germline V gene data show CDR1 as MDHEN and CDR2 as SYDVKM. The CDR3 DNA follows: TGTGCCAGCAGTGCCGGGGACAGGTCGTTTTTGCGGGGCTACACCTTC. Protein sequence: CASSAGDRSFLRGYTF.

The chain uses TRBV6-6 and TRBJ2-2; D perhaps matches TRBD2 (6 bases). Trimming shortened V by 2 bases and J by 6 bases, and 16 bases separated the two germline ends. CDR3 size: 16 residues. Looked up from germline, CDR1 is MNHNY and CDR2 is SVGAGI (reference sequence). CDR3 residues: CASSYAAGLISGELFF. For the CDR3, the DNA is TGTGCCAGCAGTTACGCAGCCGGACTAATCTCCGGGGAGCTGTTTTTT.

This rearrangement joins TRBV2 to TRBJ2-5; 8 bases fit TRBD2. Germline CDR1 is SNHLY and CDR2 is FYNNEI. V was clipped by 1 base and J by 5 bases; unmatched bases: 3. The CDR3 length is 14 residues. Here the CDR3 reads CASSEEPSGETQYF. In nucleotides, the CDR3 is TGTGCCAGCAGTGAAGAACCTAGCGGGGAGACCCAGTACTTC.

This chain connects TRBV7-2 to TRBJ2-5, with 9 bases identical to TRBD2. Germline V gene sequence: CDR1 SGHTA, CDR2 FQGNSA. Trimming removed 6 bases from V and 1 base from J; junction bases left unmatched: 18. The CDR3 is made up of 19 amino acids. CDR3 in DNA: TGTGCCAGCAGATTCCGGCGTGACCCGGGACTAGCTTCCCAAGAGACCCAGTACTTC. Protein product: CASRFRRDPGLASQETQYF.

This clone was picked up one time. The chain is built from TRBV11-2 and TRBJ2-7, with no clear D. The germline V gene encodes CDR1 SGHAT and CDR2 FQNNGV. Trimming shortened V by 5 bases and J by 5 bases, and 22 bases separated the two germline ends. CDR3 size: 16 residues. Written as DNA, the CDR3 is TGTGCCAGCAGCCTACGGTACCGGGCAATCCCCCACGAGCAGTACTTC. The encoded protein is CASSLRYRAIPHEQYF.

This rearrangement joins TRBV15 to TRBJ1-1, with D hard to call. This CDR3 has 15 amino acids. The V end lost 4 bases, the J end lost 1 base, and 13 bases lay between the germline ends. Germline V CDR1 and CDR2: LNHNV, YYDKDF (reference sequence). The CDR3 DNA reads TGTGCCACCAGCAAAACCAGGATCCCGAACACTGAAGCTTTCTTT. This gives the protein CATSKTRIPNTEAFF.

The chain has TRBV27 and TRBJ2-1; 10 bases line up with TRBD2. Trimming removed 4 bases from V and 9 bases from J; junction bases left unmatched: 15. The CDR3 totals 17 residues. Looked up from germline, CDR1 is MNHEY and CDR2 is SMNVEV (reference sequence). The CDR3 is CASSSAGGPLSRGEQFF. As DNA, the CDR3 is TGTGCCAGCAGTTCAGCGGGAGGGCCTTTGTCCAGGGGTGAGCAGTTCTTC.

The J gene is TRBJ1-1, the V gene TRBV9, with D possibly TRBD1 on 6 matching bases. This CDR3 region has 13 residues. Trimming cost V 3 bases and J 2 bases, with 8 bases left between them. The germline gives CDR1 SGDLS, CDR2 YYNGEE. CDR3 nucleotide sequence: TGTGCCAGCAGCGGACAGGTAAACACTGAAGCTTTCTTT. Its protein product is CASSGQVNTEAFF.